The rows below give T cell receptor beta chains drawn from one sample of a study of kidney transplant recipient with SARS-CoV-2 infection. TCRdb re-called the reads through MiXCR, storing one row per CDR3 protein. Found here are roughly 230,000 distinct CDR3 sequences, 29% of them singletons; the top ten hold less than 8.5%. The sample here was a blood sample, taken at baseline and around day 110 from a kidney transplant recipient. The source of these receptors is a male patient younger than 45 who had COVID-19 and was a kidney transplant recipient. Some T cells may possibly be graft donor cells. CDR3s include the opening cysteine and the closing phenylalanine or tryptophan. The order of the fields is clone size, V gene, D gene, J gene, CDR3 protein, CDR3 DNA. D genes are given only for firm matches. Not all rows give a size; the values are once, few, many and, for expanded clones, a class.

few	TRBV29-1	TRBD2	TRBJ2-1	CSVAGTSGGIEQFF	TGCAGCGTTGCCGGGACTAGCGGGGGGATTGAGCAGTTCTTC
many	TRBV23-1	-	TRBJ1-2	CASSVHQLRRKTYGYTF	TGCGCCAGCAGTGTACATCAGCTACGCAGAAAGACCTATGGCTACACCTTC
many	TRBV6-8	-	TRBJ1-2	CASSSGGPGYTF	TGTGCCAGCAGCTCTGGGGGCCCCGGCTACACCTTC
-	TRBV2	-	TRBJ2-5	CTSSGSAGNFQETQYF	TGTACCAGCAGTGGATCCGCAGGGAACTTCCAAGAGACCCAGTACTTC
many	TRBV18	TRBD2	TRBJ2-5	CASSPAGVRETQYF	TGTGCCAGCTCACCCGCGGGGGTAAGGGAGACCCAGTACTTC
-	TRBV7-2	-	TRBJ2-5	CASSVKYQETQYF	TGTGCCAGCAGCGTGAAGTACCAAGAGACCCAGTACTTC
many	TRBV7-8	-	TRBJ1-2	CASSVWKFTRKTYGYTF	TGTGCCAGCAGCGTTTGGAAGTTTACCCGAAAGACCTATGGCTACACCTTC
many	TRBV12-3/TRBV12-4	-	TRBJ2-7	CASSLRRRSYEQYF	TGTGCCAGCAGTTTGCGGCGGAGGTCCTACGAGCAGTACTTC
many	TRBV28	-	TRBJ2-6	CASSFEGAGANVLTF	TGTGCCAGCAGTTTTGAGGGCGCCGGGGCCAACGTCCTGACTTTC
many	TRBV9	-	TRBJ2-2	CASSVAASTGELFF	TGTGCCAGCAGCGTAGCTGCTAGCACCGGGGAGCTGTTTTTT
-	TRBV20-1	TRBD2	TRBJ2-2	CSANPVRGDTGELFF	TGCAGTGCTAACCCCGTGCGGGGGGACACCGGGGAGCTGTTTTTT
many	TRBV10-2	-	TRBJ1-2	CASSLCPTSRKTYGYTF	TGCGCCAGCAGTTTGTGCCCCACTTCTAGAAAGACCTATGGCTACACCTTC
many	TRBV9	-	TRBJ1-3	CASSEETGTGNTIYF	TGTGCCAGCAGCGAAGAAACAGGGACTGGAAACACCATATATTTT
many	TRBV29-1	TRBD1	TRBJ1-2	CSVEKGTGDGYTF	TGCAGCGTTGAAAAAGGGACAGGGGATGGCTACACCTTC
many	TRBV6-6	-	TRBJ1-2	CASSLIKGGRKTYGYTF	TGTGCCAGCAGTTTGATAAAAGGTGGGAGAAAGACCTATGGCTACACCTTC
many	TRBV7-9	-	TRBJ1-2	CASSSDGYHGKTYGYTF	TGTGCCAGCAGCAGTGATGGATACCATGGAAAGACCTATGGCTACACCTTC
few	TRBV6-2/TRBV6-3	-	TRBJ1-2	CASSREFCIGKTYGYTF	TGTGCCAGCAGTCGCGAATTCTGCATCGGAAAGACCTATGGCTACACCTTC
many	TRBV21-1	-	TRBJ2-3	CASSETVATVMQDTQYF	TGTGCCAGCAGCGAGACAGTAGCTACAGTCATGCAAGATACGCAGTATTTT
few	TRBV20-1	TRBD2	TRBJ2-7	CSASWAGVSSYEQYF	TGCAGTGCTAGTTGGGCGGGAGTGTCCTCCTACGAGCAGTACTTC
-	TRBV6-4	-	TRBJ1-6	CASSDPSGRIFF	TGTGCCAGCAGTGACCCTTCGGGACGGATCTTTTTT
-	TRBV12-3/TRBV12-4	-	TRBJ2-7	CASSFDTGINYEQYF	TGTGCCAGCAGTTTTGATACAGGTATCAACTACGAGCAGTACTTC
many	TRBV18	TRBD1	TRBJ2-2	CASSETGLGELFF	TGTGCCAGCTCAGAGACAGGGCTCGGGGAGCTGTTTTTT
-	TRBV5-1	TRBD2	TRBJ2-5	CASSLAPSGSAQETQYF	TGCGCCAGCAGCTTGGCTCCCAGCGGGAGTGCCCAAGAGACCCAGTACTTC
many	TRBV25-1	-	TRBJ1-2	CASSFSRELGKTYGYTF	TGTGCCAGCAGTTTTAGCAGAGAACTGGGAAAGACCTATGGCTACACCTTC
-	TRBV7-2	TRBD2	TRBJ2-1	CASSLRGLAGGVVSEQFF	TGTGCCAGCAGCTTGAGGGGACTAGCGGGAGGTGTAGTCAGTGAGCAGTTCTTC
many	TRBV5-5	-	TRBJ1-2	CASRICVSRKTYGYTF	TGTGCCAGCAGAATCTGTGTCTCGCGAAAGACCTATGGCTACACCTTC
-	TRBV28	-	TRBJ2-5	CASSWEFGQETQYF	TGTGCCAGCAGTTGGGAATTTGGGCAAGAGACCCAGTACTTC
many	TRBV2	-	TRBJ2-3	CASSEAPGPSTDTQYF	TGTGCCAGCAGTGAAGCGCCGGGACCAAGCACAGATACGCAGTATTTT
many	TRBV6-5	-	TRBJ1-2	CASSSAMECRKTYGYTF	TGTGCCAGCAGTTCGGCAATGGAATGTAGAAAGACCTATGGCTATACCTTC